This TCR beta chain emerged from a study of radiotherapy plus CTLA-4 blockade in lung cancer. Overall study results and limits: Following radiotherapy plus ipilimumab, tumor-derived TCR clones expanded in the blood.

Germline V gene lookup returns CDR1 MNHEY and CDR2 SMNVEV (reference sequence). V was pared by 5 bases and J by 2 bases, with 5 bases of the junction left unmatched. The CDR3 contains 15 residues. The data were produced by immunoSEQ multiplex PCR, yet TCRdb's version contains in-frame clones alone and is incomplete. The profile shows around 100,000 clones, approximately 75% of them singletons. As concerns this clone: Its antigen is not known.

The source was peripheral blood, collected from a patient treated with radiotherapy plus ipilimumab. The V call is TRBV27, the J call TRBJ2-5; 10 bases match TRBD1. The clonotype originates from a human donor with non-small cell lung cancer who had a partial response to radiotherapy plus ipilimumab. Some clones in this sample may be carry-over from other donors' samples. CDR3 coding DNA: TGTGCCAGCAGTCCACTGGGACAGGGGCAAGAGACCCAGTACTTC. This translates into CASSPLGQGQETQYF.